The T cell receptor (beta chain) described here comes from a study of shared clonotypes between healthy human individuals. Broader study findings: Generation probabilities of non-shared clonotypes were lower (relative to those shared by all four donors).

Germline CDR1 is SEHNR and CDR2 is FQNEAQ (reference sequence). The CDR3 is 13 amino acids. Trimming left V 4 bases short and J 6 bases short, with 12 bases between. About this clone: Its antigen is not known.

This table comes from immunoSEQ multiplex PCR, and its TCRdb copy is limited to in-frame clones, with some not included. This table has 2.3 million or so clones, approximately 93% appearing once. The TCR was taken from a man aged 18 to 30 in good health. Some clones in this sample may be carry-over from other donors' samples. Material: naive CD4+ T cells from PBMCs. Subset of the sample: CD45RA+ positively selected. The chain couples TRBV7-9 to TRBJ1-1, with TRBD1 as a possible D gene (6 bases). CDR3 in DNA: TGTGCCAGCAGCTCCTATACAGGGTCTGAAGCTTTCTTT. This sequence encodes CASSSYTGSEAFF.